This TCR beta chain was captured in a study of molecular identifiers for immune sequencing clone quantification (dated by TCRdb to the late 2010s). For the study in its entirety: For a replicate experiment, RNA from about 21,000 or 97,000 naive CD8 T cells was divided into five aliquots, of which four were sequenced. This methods study benchmarked molecular-identifier clustering-based TCR repertoire sequencing (MIDCIRS) and TCR RNA copy counting, using CD8 T cells to do so. The paper's findings and limits, for the study overall: Clones above 20 RNA copies held over 99% of molecules in CMV-specific effector cells but under 1% in naive cells. Spiked-in Jurkat TCR RNA equal to a single cell's worth was reported to be detectable even within 1,100,000 naive CD8 T cells. Modeling indicated 2.5 to 3 TCR RNA copies recovered per cell, compared with about 9.4 by digital PCR, which implies a capture efficiency of approximately 30%. Without barcode sub-clustering, chimeric consensus sequences inflated TCR diversity; chimeras reached as high as 47%. Identical TCR molecules sharing a barcode could cause highly expanded clone sizes to be underestimated. The naive libraries included spiked-in Jurkat TCR RNA (approximately ten copies' worth), and this RNA is not part of the donor repertoire.

Remarks on this clonotype: The antigen it binds to is not known. Base qualities are not provided; no much larger clone lies one nucleotide away.

At the junction V is shortened by 1 base and J by 0 bases, with 13 bases in between. The CDR3 numbers 15 residues from cysteine through phenylalanine. Just CDR3 DNA is preserved here, 45 bases in frame from base 1. The CDR1 and CDR2 encoded by the germline V gene (reference sequence) are GTSNPN and SVGIG. Receptors were amplified or captured by PCR. Reads for this sample came from an Illumina HiSeq 4000. Preparation of bulk TCR libraries followed a previously described approach, with the TCR primers listed in Table S5. Purification of total RNA was performed with the Qiagen AllPrep DNA/RNA kit. Before analysis, reads from multiple sequencing runs of the same library were pooled. As for the original processing: Reads were retained only if the reads had an exact TCR constant sequence, and the retained reads were trimmed to 150 nt and grouped according to their 12-nt molecular barcodes. Reads inside each barcode group were sub-clustered using a 15% Levenshtein threshold, and a quality-weighted consensus sequence was constructed for each RNA molecule. Non-functional sequences were removed, as were lower-count sequences one edit away from another. On the basis of fitting two negative binomial distributions, barcode sub-clusters with fewer than 20% of the maximum read count were discarded. TCRdb cleaned the public reads at Q25 with fastp, built clones with MiXCR and kept in-frame beta chains. Rows with a matching CDR3 protein are joined into one entry that keeps the most common DNA and genes. TCRdb, not the authors, supplied the V and J calls. In all, the sample holds about 640,000 distinct CDR3 sequences, and 20% of those were seen once. The ten largest clones represent roughly 0.85% of the sample.

Libraries of naive CD8 T cells were built from anywhere between roughly 17,000 and 1,000,000 sorted cells, with 10%, 30% or 50% of the purified RNA used. Naive CD8 T cells were FACS-sorted as CD8+CD4-CCR7+CD45RA+ on a BD FACSAria II into RLT Plus buffer. Ten to eleven TCR copies' worth of Jurkat RNA were spiked into about 20,000-1,100,000 naive CD8 T cell samples to test detection sensitivity. CD8 T cells were enriched with RosetteSep CD8+ T Cell Enrichment Cocktail and Ficoll-Paque, followed by ACK red cell lysis. The receptor comes from a human donor in good health. Some libraries in this study had Jurkat cell RNA spiked in. Rearrangement joined TRBV30 to TRBJ2-7; the D gene cannot be resolved beyond TRBD1 or TRBD2, each matching 5 bases. Sample: naive CD8+ T cells from blood, with Jurkat cell RNA spiked in. What this sample's cell subset or site label stands for: FACS-sorted CD8+CD4-CCR7+CD45RA+ naive T cells. The CDR3 is CAWSDRDGSSYEQYF. The DNA reads TGTGCCTGGAGTGACCGGGACGGAAGCTCCTACGAGCAGTACTTC.